One sample yielded the 10 T cell receptor beta chains listed below, sequenced in a study of blood T cell repertoires in COVID-19. Sequenced by immunoSEQ multiplex PCR; TCRdb stores in-frame clones only, minus some. Of about 140,000 clones listed, 80% to 85% are singletons. The sequencing sample was made of peripheral blood. These receptor sequences come from a woman in her fifties or sixties with acute or convalescent COVID-19.

The genes are TRBV27 and TRBJ1-5; tentatively, D is TRBD1 (6 bases). The CDR3 covers 13 residues. CDR1 is MNHEY and CDR2 is SMNVEV in the germline V gene (reference sequence). V was pared by 5 bases and J by 4 bases, with 9 bases between. The CDR3: CASSKDRNQPQHF. The CDR3 nucleotides read TGTGCCAGCAGTAAGGACAGAAATCAGCCCCAGCATTTT.

This clone was detected only once. The J gene is TRBJ1-1, the V gene TRBV5-1, with TRBD1 matching 9 bases. V was pared by 4 bases and J by 4 bases, with 8 bases of the junction left unmatched. Germline-derived CDR1 and CDR2 are SGHRS and YFSETQ. CDR3 size: 15 residues. CDR3 protein: CASSPPQGASTEAFF. CDR3 coding DNA: TGCGCCAGCAGCCCTCCACAGGGGGCGAGCACTGAAGCTTTCTTT.

This chain connects TRBV6-2 or TRBV6-3 to TRBJ2-7; 7 bases are a match to TRBD1. J gave up 3 bases and V 5 bases, and 7 bases lay outside the gene matches. CDR1 and CDR2 from the germline V gene are MNHEY and SVGEGT. CDR3 length: 14 residues. CDR3: CASSISDRRYEQYF. The CDR3 bases are TGTGCCAGCAGTATCTCGGACAGGCGCTACGAGCAGTACTTC.

The chain joins TRBV27 to TRBJ1-4; TRBD1 matches 8 bases. The V segment lost 2 bases and the J segment 6 bases; nucleotides outside the gene matches: 5. CDR3 length: 15 amino acids. CDR1 is MNHEY, CDR2 SMNVEV, per germline (reference sequence). The CDR3 protein is CASSLRGQGYEKLFF. The CDR3 DNA reads TGTGCCAGCAGTTTACGTGGACAGGGTTATGAAAAACTGTTTTTT. Full variable domain (rest looked up from reference TRBV27 and TRBJ1-4): EAQVTQNPRYLITVTGKKLTVTCSQNMNHEYMSWYRQDPGLGLRQIYYSMNVEVTDKGDVPEGYKVSRKEKRNFPLILESPSPNQTSLYFCASSLRGQGYEKLFFGSGTQLSVL.

The rearrangement joins TRBV27 to TRBJ2-3; D might be TRBD1 (5 bases). The CDR3 spans 14 residues. CDR1 is MNHEY and CDR2 is SMNVEV in the germline V gene (reference sequence). V was shortened by 3 bases and J by 0 bases, with 7 bases between the two germline ends. The CDR3 sequence: CASSFQGSTDTQYF. CDR3 DNA sequence: TGTGCCAGCAGTTTTCAGGGTAGCACAGATACGCAGTATTTT.

V and J are TRBV20-1 and TRBJ2-3; D possibly corresponds to TRBD1 (5 bases). V lost 3 bases and J lost 1, with 11 bases in between. Germline CDR1 reads DFQATT; CDR2 reads SNEGSKA (reference sequence). This CDR3 is built from 14 residues. The CDR3 spells CSASVGHRTDTQYF. CDR3 bases: TGCAGTGCTAGTGTCGGACACCGCACAGATACGCAGTATTTT.

The rearrangement links TRBV7-3 to TRBJ2-7, with D uncertain. V lost 2 bases, J lost 5 bases, and 10 bases lay in between. The CDR3 contains 13 residues. The germline V gene encodes CDR1 SGHTA and CDR2 FQGTGA. The chain's CDR3 is CASSLERGDEQYF. The CDR3 DNA reads as TGTGCCAGCAGCTTAGAGAGAGGCGACGAGCAGTACTTC.

The chain carries TRBV11-2 and TRBJ1-6, with 7 bases lining up with TRBD1. Germline CDR1 SGHAT, CDR2 FQNNGV. V shed 6 bases and J 7 bases; nucleotides not matched to a gene: 9. CDR3 length: 15 residues. CDR3 residues: CASSTNRGRNSPLHF. The CDR3 nucleotides are TGTGCCAGCAGTACAAACAGGGGAAGGAATTCACCCCTCCACTTT.

The gene calls are TRBV24-1 and TRBJ2-3; TRBD2 agrees at 11 bases. Germline V lookup: CDR1 KGHDR, CDR2 SFDVKD. After removal of 4 bases from V and 2 bases from J, the junction contained 4 bases not matched to a gene. The CDR3 runs 16 residues. The CDR3 protein is CATSDPGLAATDTQYF. Written as DNA, the CDR3 is TGTGCCACCAGTGACCCGGGACTAGCGGCCACAGATACGCAGTATTTT.

The chain recombines TRBV29-1 with TRBJ2-1; tentatively, D is TRBD2 (6 bases). The CDR3 totals 18 residues. Trimming took off 2 bases at V and 7 bases at J, with 27 bases between the two ends. The germline gives CDR1 SQVTM, CDR2 ANQGSEA. CDR3 coding DNA: TGCAGCGTTGAACTAGCGAGACTTGATGCCGCCATGATGAATGAGCAGTTCTTC. Its translation: CSVELARLDAAMMNEQFF.